This entry lists 16 T cell receptor beta chains sequenced from one sample in a study of graft-versus-host responses after intestinal transplantation. Antigens for these TCRs are unknown. Here immunoSEQ multiplex PCR was the method, and the copy in TCRdb shows in-frame clones only, minus some. Of approximately 94,000 clones in the sample, about 90% were seen once. The input for sequencing was unstimulated CD4+ T cells sorted from spleen or lymph node cells, taken before transplant. The origin of the receptors is a human donor who was the organ donor for an intestinal transplant.

The chain is built from TRBV6-6 and TRBJ2-1; 9 positions match TRBD2. Germline V gives CDR1 MNHNY, CDR2 SVGAGI (reference sequence). With V trimmed by 4 bases and J by 9 bases, 7 bases remained unmatched. The length of the CDR3 is 14 residues. The CDR3 protein is CASSFAGGTGEQFF. Written as DNA, the CDR3 is TGTGCCAGCAGTTTCGCGGGGGGGACGGGTGAGCAGTTCTTC.

V and J are TRBV6-5 and TRBJ1-1; TRBD1 aligns across 8 bases. CDR1 is MNHEY and CDR2 is SVGAGI in the germline V gene. With V trimmed by 1 base and J by 7 bases, 5 bases remained unmatched. This CDR3 spans 14 amino acids. In nucleotides, the CDR3 is TGTGCCAGCAGTTACTTCAGGGGGCGTAATGAAGCTTTCTTT. This sequence encodes CASSYFRGRNEAFF.

In the case of this clone: The junction shows a germline mismatch at one end, possibly a read error. The rearrangement links TRBV15 to TRBJ2-5; D gene ambiguous. The CDR3 loop spans 15 amino acids. The V gene's germline CDR1 is LNHNV and CDR2 YYDKDF (reference sequence). CDR3: CATSREARGQETQYF. DNA of the CDR3: TGTGCCACCAGCCGAGAGGCTCGAGGCCAAGAGACCCAGTACTTC.

Turning to this clone: One end of the junction varies from germline; a read error may be responsible. The sample carries other DNA sequences with the same CDR3. The chain carries TRBV7-2 and TRBJ1-1; D may be TRBD1 (5 bases). This CDR3 comprises 15 residues. Looked up from germline, CDR1 is SGHTA and CDR2 is FQGNSA. The CDR3: CASSPGFYMNTEAFF. The DNA for the CDR3 is TGTGCCAGCAGTCCAGGGTTTTATATGAATACTGAAGCTTTCTTT.

This rearrangement joins TRBV2 to TRBJ1-6, with TRBD1 identical over 9 bases. CDR1 and CDR2 from the germline V gene are SNHLY and FYNNEI. The V segment lost 5 bases and the J segment 7 bases; nucleotides outside the gene matches: 9. There are 16 residues in the CDR3. CDR3 amino acids: CASSITRDRVNSPLHF. In nucleotides, the CDR3 is TGTGCCAGCAGTATCACGAGGGACAGGGTGAATTCACCCCTCCACTTT.

V usage is TRBV30 and J usage is TRBJ1-1; unclear D gene. V was cut by 2 bases and J by 1 base, with 8 bases left in between. CDR3 size: 13 residues. From germline, CDR1 is GTSNPN and CDR2 SVGIG (reference sequence). Here the CDR3 reads CAWSSLRNTEAFF. The CDR3 DNA reads TGTGCCTGGAGTTCGTTGCGGAACACTGAAGCTTTCTTT.

The rearrangement links TRBV27 to TRBJ1-5; D possibly corresponds to TRBD1 (5 bases). Trimming cost V 2 bases and J 9 bases, with 8 bases left between them. CDR3 size: 12 residues. Germline CDR1 reads MNHEY; CDR2 reads SMNVEV (reference sequence). The CDR3 loop reads CASSLTGGPQHF. The CDR3 region has the DNA TGTGCCAGCAGTTTAACCGGGGGGCCCCAGCATTTT.

This chain joins TRBV27 and TRBJ2-2; no firm D call. From germline, CDR1 is MNHEY and CDR2 SMNVEV (reference sequence). The CDR3 is made up of 15 amino acids. With 6 bases removed from V and 0 bases from J, the gap between germline ends came to 11 bases. CDR3 sequence reads: CASSPMIANTGELFF. CDR3 DNA: TGTGCCAGCAGCCCTATGATCGCGAACACCGGGGAGCTGTTTTTT.

The chain links TRBV28 to TRBJ2-5, with 8 bases aligning to TRBD2. Trimming cost V 5 bases and J 4 bases; bases outside gene matches: 9. This CDR3 contains 15 residues. Germline values: CDR1 MDHEN, CDR2 SYDVKM. CDR3 sequence (DNA): TGTGCCAGCAGTCCGCGGGGGGAGGTGTTAGAGACCCAGTACTTC. Translated: CASSPRGEVLETQYF.

The genes are TRBV19 and TRBJ2-5; 9 nucleotides agree with TRBD2. This CDR3 spans 13 amino acids. V was pared by 3 bases and J by 4 bases, with 0 bases of the junction left unmatched. From germline, CDR1 is LNHDA and CDR2 SQIVND (reference sequence). The CDR3 sequence is CASSISGGETQYF. CDR3 in DNA: TGTGCCAGTAGTATTAGCGGGGGAGAGACCCAGTACTTC.

The chain couples TRBV30 to TRBJ1-1, with D unclear. Trimming cost V 3 bases and J 1 base, with 6 bases left between them. The CDR3 totals 12 residues. Per the germline V gene, CDR1 is GTSNPN and CDR2 is SVGIG (reference sequence). CDR3 amino acids: CAWRQTNTEAFF. The CDR3 region has the DNA TGTGCCTGGAGGCAAACGAACACTGAAGCTTTCTTT.

The chain uses TRBV5-4 and TRBJ2-3; D is perhaps TRBD2 (6 bases). This CDR3 has 16 residues. Germline values: CDR1 SGHNT, CDR2 YYREEE (reference sequence). V was cut by 4 bases and J by 4 bases, with 19 bases left in between. CDR3: CASSPGGGVASDTQYF. CDR3 DNA sequence: TGTGCCAGCAGCCCGGGTGGCGGGGTGGCCTCAGATACGCAGTATTTT.

This chain's CDR3 is CAWMGRGTGELFF. CDR3 bases: TGTGCCTGGATGGGGAGGGGCACCGGGGAGCTGTTTTTT. The V call is TRBV30, the J call TRBJ2-2, with TRBD2 matching over 7 bases. Trimming removed 4 bases from V and 4 bases from J; junction bases left unmatched: 3. CDR1 is GTSNPN, CDR2 SVGIG, per germline (reference sequence). CDR3 length: 13 residues.

This clone was recorded only once. Written as DNA, the CDR3 is TGTGCCAGCAGTCCCCAGGGCCCGGGGCGCTACGAGCAGTACTTC. It specifies CASSPQGPGRYEQYF. The chain employs TRBV28 and TRBJ2-7; D is perhaps TRBD1 or TRBD2 (5 bases each). Trimming shortened V by 5 bases and J by 3 bases, and 17 bases separated the two germline ends. The germline V gene has CDR1 MDHEN and CDR2 SYDVKM. The CDR3 has 15 amino acids.

The J gene is TRBJ2-7, the V gene TRBV2; 9 positions match TRBD1. Germline V gene sequence: CDR1 SNHLY, CDR2 FYNNEI. The CDR3 loop spans 16 amino acids. The V gene end was trimmed by 6 bases and the J gene end by 2 bases; junction bases not matched to a gene: 11. The CDR3 sequence is CASSSSWDRVPYEQYF. The DNA for the CDR3 is TGTGCCAGCAGCTCAAGTTGGGACAGGGTTCCCTACGAGCAGTACTTC.

This sequence joins TRBV19 and TRBJ1-1; D unresolved. This CDR3 contains 15 residues. Trimming stripped 5 bases from V and 1 base from J, with 14 bases between. The germline gives CDR1 LNHDA, CDR2 SQIVND (reference sequence). CDR3 sequence (DNA): TGTGCCAGTAGTCGACTCGGGGTTACGAACACTGAAGCTTTCTTT. Encoded protein: CASSRLGVTNTEAFF.